What follows describes a single TCR beta chain. This clonotype was found a few times. The clone's antigen remains unknown. It has no much larger one-base neighbor in the sample; base qualities were not kept. Spanning cysteine to phenylalanine, the CDR3 consists of 14 amino acids. The sequence is cut down to CDR3 DNA, 42 bases in frame from base 1. The V end gives up 5 bases and the J end 9 bases, leaving 10 bases in the junction not matched to a gene. CDR1 is given as SNHLY and CDR2 as FYNNEI, both from the germline V gene. Stable Graves' hyperthyroidism was defined as the absence of progression to ophthalmopathy over 18 months of follow-up. The hyperthyroidism patients were between 18 and 65 years old and newly diagnosed, with a disease duration of less than 2 months. Patients with uncontrolled infections, other autoimmune diseases, pregnancy or lactation were excluded. Clinical symptoms, serum thyroxine and TRAb, thyroid ultrasound, and orbital computed tomography formed the basis for the diagnoses. Ficoll-Paque density gradient centrifugation was used to isolate PBMCs from 10 ml of fresh peripheral blood. Total RNA was extracted with Trizol reagent, and quality was checked on an Agilent 2100 Bioanalyzer.

TCR beta CDR3 regions were amplified from RNA transcripts. A first-round RT-PCR of the TCR CDR3 used the HTBI primer set with the Qiagen OneStep RT-PCR kit. Libraries were constructed in a second round of multiplex PCR, after which size selection and purification were performed. Paired-end sequencing of the libraries was performed with 100 bp reads on an Illumina HiSeq2000. The authors processed their data as follows. SOAPnuke was used to process the raw data, with reads discarded if the reads contained adapters or uncalled bases, had a mean Phred below 15, or lacked an exact constant-primer or identifier match. High-quality paired reads were merged using COPE v1.2.5, and each unique nucleotide sequence was defined as a clonotype. Clonotypes were aligned to IMGT TRBV, TRBD and TRBJ reference segments using MiTCR v1.1. Analysis was restricted to V-J combinations with a frequency above 0.0001, which covered about 99% of repertoires. The TCS score was defined as F50 (clonal expansion) divided by E x V (chaos), with BLOSUM62-based TCRdist calculated between CDR3 peptides within each V-J. Welch's t-statistics and random forest reduced around 510 V-J features to 13, which were used in a naive Bayes classifier (R e1071). The public reads were reanalyzed by TCRdb: fastp trimming at Q25, MiXCR alignment, in-frame beta chains only. When rows share a CDR3 protein, they turn into one entry using the most common DNA and genes. Here the V and J calls rest on TCRdb's processing, not on the authors' analysis. The sample contains under 350,000 distinct CDR3 sequences, 18% of them found a single time. Approximately 49% of the sample goes to the ten largest clones.

This specimen comes from a study of T cells in Graves' hyperthyroidism and ophthalmopathy (dated by TCRdb to between 2018 and 2020). Broadly, across the study: Peripheral blood was collected at initial diagnosis, before any treatment. The roughly 99 discovery patients were divided at random into training and test sets in a 7:3 ratio. After blood sampling, hyperthyroidism patients were treated with methimazole at a starting dose of 30 mg daily, and ophthalmopathy patients were treated with high-dose intravenous methylprednisolone. TCR Vbeta CDR3 sequencing of approximately 140 peripheral blood samples (under 45 ophthalmopathy, roughly 74 hyperthyroidism and roughly 17 progressor patients) is reported in the paper. Thyroid tissue and blood T-cell repertoires from six Graves' hyperthyroidism patients were also compared in the study. Prospective prediction of ophthalmopathy was tested in an independent validation cohort of 18 to 20 hyperthyroidism patients and 17 patients who later progressed to ophthalmopathy. A discovery cohort of about a hundred patients, roughly 40 with Graves' ophthalmopathy and 57 with stable Graves' hyperthyroidism, was used to find distinguishing TCR V-J signatures. The study at large found these results: Sample size was not statistically predetermined, and investigators were not blinded to group allocation. During validation, the model predicted progression to ophthalmopathy a median of approximately 6.5 months ahead of onset, with around 71% sensitivity and roughly 75% specificity. Blood samples also contained most of the expanded thyroid clonotypes (frequency above 0.001), which suggests that blood repertoires may reflect thyroid immune responses. A 13 V-J signature model separated ophthalmopathy from stable hyperthyroidism, with roughly 88% sensitivity and approximately 81% specificity in cross-validation and 80%/75% in testing.

This TCR was recovered from a woman aged 45-60 years with Graves' hyperthyroidism. The rearrangement joined TRBV2 to TRBJ1-5; 7 of the junction bases match TRBD1. Specimen: blood. The nucleotide sequence is given as TGTGCCAGCAGTAAGGGACAGAATGTTTGGCCCCAGCATTTT. It encodes CASSKGQNVWPQHF.